These 9 T cell receptor beta chains were all obtained from the same sample, sequenced in a study of CD8 T cells in ankylosing spondylitis. General observations from the study: Characteristic, it appeared, of ankylosing spondylitis blood was a TCR beta motif of seven or eight highly homologous variants.

TCRdb fed the 5' RACE reads into MiXCR, producing one record per CDR3 protein. Here the sample spans about 500,000 distinct CDR3 sequences, more than 9.5% being singletons. Antigens for these TCRs are unknown. Sequenced: blood, either unsorted or a sorted T cell fraction (not recorded which). All receptors come from a male donor with ankylosing spondylitis.

In this sample, this clonotype turned up a few times. The rearrangement links TRBV3-1 to TRBJ2-1; 14 bases match TRBD2. Germline CDR1 reads LGHDT; CDR2 reads YNNKEL (reference sequence). V lost 4 bases to trimming and J lost 2 bases; unmatched junction nucleotides: 4. The CDR3 consists of 17 residues. CDR3 sequence reads: CASSPGTSGSAYNEQFF. In DNA form, the CDR3 reads TGTGCCAGCAGCCCTGGGACTAGCGGGAGTGCCTACAATGAGCAGTTCTTC.

This clonotype was recorded a few times. The chain combines TRBV5-6 with TRBJ2-1, with 10 nucleotides matching TRBD1. This CDR3 has 15 residues. V lost 3 bases and J lost 7; bases outside the gene matches: 7. Germline V gene data show CDR1 as SGHDT and CDR2 as YYEEEE. The CDR3 protein is CASSWGQGIKNEQFF. In nucleotides, the CDR3 is TGTGCCAGCAGCTGGGGACAGGGGATAAAAAATGAGCAGTTCTTC.

The V and J genes are TRBV20-1 and TRBJ1-3; D remains unclear. Germline V gene data show CDR1 as DFQATT and CDR2 as SNEGSKA (reference sequence). Trimming removed 6 bases from V and 1 base from J, with 7 bases in between. The CDR3 is made up of 12 amino acids. For the CDR3, the DNA is TGCAGTGCCGGGGAGTCTGGAAACACCATATATTTT. This sequence encodes CSAGESGNTIYF.

V and J are TRBV7-9 and TRBJ2-7; D gene uncertain. This CDR3 has 15 residues. In germline, CDR1 is SEHNR, CDR2 FQNEAQ (reference sequence). Trimming stripped 1 base from V and 0 bases from J, with 10 bases between. The CDR3 nucleotides read TGTGCCAGCAGCTTAGACCCAATCCCCTCCTACGAGCAGTACTTC. Its translation is CASSLDPIPSYEQYF.

This clonotype has only a few counts. V gene TRBV7-9 combines with J gene TRBJ1-3, with D unresolved. This CDR3 contains 16 residues. Trimming took off 0 bases at V and 0 bases at J, with 9 bases between the two ends. Germline loops: CDR1 SEHNR, CDR2 FQNEAQ (reference sequence). The CDR3 nucleotides are TGTGCCAGCAGCTTAGCGCCGGGGATCTCTGGAAACACCATATATTTT. It translates to CASSLAPGISGNTIYF. The complete variable domain, with remaining parts taken from reference TRBV7-9 and TRBJ1-3, reads DTGVSQNPRHKITKRGQNVTFRCDPISEHNRLYWYRQTLGQGPEFLTYFQNEAQLEKSRLLSDRFSAERPKGSFSTLEIQRTEQGDSAMYLCASSLAPGISGNTIYFGEGSWLTVV.

The chain uses TRBV4-2 and TRBJ2-2, with D unclear. This CDR3 is built from 16 residues. V was pared by 8 bases and J by 0 bases, with 16 bases between. Germline lookup yields CDR1 LGHNA and CDR2 YNFKEQ. The CDR3 DNA follows: TGTGCCAGCCAACGTAACCATGGTTCGAACACCGGGGAGCTGTTTTTT. Its protein product is CASQRNHGSNTGELFF.

The gene calls are TRBV2 and TRBJ1-5; the match to TRBD1 covers 7 bases. This CDR3 has 11 amino acids. Germline-derived CDR1 and CDR2 are SNHLY and FYNNEI. Germline trimming cut 8 bases from V and 7 bases from J; bases unmatched to any gene: 2. CDR3 sequence: CASAGGQPQHF. The CDR3 DNA reads TGTGCCAGCGCAGGGGGACAGCCCCAGCATTTT.

The gene calls are TRBV12-3 or TRBV12-4 and TRBJ2-2; a weak D match, TRBD1 (5 bases). The CDR3 consists of 13 residues. V was trimmed by 6 bases and J by 4 bases, leaving 9 bases between them. This chain's CDR3 is CASRRGSTGELFF. The CDR3 bases are TGTGCCAGCAGAAGGGGTTCCACCGGGGAGCTGTTTTTT.

The genes are TRBV10-3 and TRBJ2-2, with D perhaps matching TRBD1 (6 bases). The V end lost 6 bases, the J end lost 3 bases, and 11 bases lay between the germline ends. Germline V gene sequence: CDR1 ENHRY, CDR2 SYGVKD. This CDR3 contains 14 residues. The CDR3 nucleotides are TGTGCCATCAGGGGGGACACGGACACCGGGGAGCTGTTTTTT. Protein sequence: CAIRGDTDTGELFF.